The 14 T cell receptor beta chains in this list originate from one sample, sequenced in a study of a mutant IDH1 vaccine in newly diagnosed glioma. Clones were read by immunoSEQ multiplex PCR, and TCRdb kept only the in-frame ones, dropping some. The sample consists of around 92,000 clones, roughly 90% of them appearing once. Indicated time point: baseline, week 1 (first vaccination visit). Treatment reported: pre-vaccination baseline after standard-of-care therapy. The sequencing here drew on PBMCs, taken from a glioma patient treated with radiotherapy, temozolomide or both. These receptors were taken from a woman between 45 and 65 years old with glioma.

In DNA, the CDR3 is TGTGCCAGCTCACCACTGAGTAGTAAGGTCTACGAGCAGTACTTC. It yields the protein CASSPLSSKVYEQYF. The genes are TRBV18 and TRBJ2-7; D call uncertain. V was shortened by 1 base and J by 3 bases, with 13 bases between the two germline ends. The CDR3 spans 15 residues. Germline values: CDR1 KGHSH, CDR2 LQKENI.

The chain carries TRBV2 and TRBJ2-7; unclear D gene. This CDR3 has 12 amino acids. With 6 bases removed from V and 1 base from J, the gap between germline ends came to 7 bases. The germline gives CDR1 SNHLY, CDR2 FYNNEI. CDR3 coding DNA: TGTGCCAGCAGGCGGACGTCCTACGAGCAGTACTTC. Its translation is CASRRTSYEQYF.

CDR3: CASSLTTGGFGYTF. The CDR3 DNA follows: TGTGCCAGCAGCTTGACGACAGGGGGGTTCGGCTACACCTTC. This chain connects TRBV7-2 to TRBJ1-2; 9 bases agree with TRBD1. Trimming at V came to 3 bases and at J to 8 bases, leaving 7 bases not matched to a gene. Germline assignment: CDR1 SGHTA and CDR2 FQGNSA. The CDR3 extends over 14 amino acids.

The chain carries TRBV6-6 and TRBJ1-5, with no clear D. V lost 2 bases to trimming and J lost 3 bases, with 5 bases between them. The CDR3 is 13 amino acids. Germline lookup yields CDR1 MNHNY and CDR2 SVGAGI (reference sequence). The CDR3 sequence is CASSYSHNQPQHF. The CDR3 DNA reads TGTGCCAGCAGTTACAGCCACAATCAGCCCCAGCATTTT.

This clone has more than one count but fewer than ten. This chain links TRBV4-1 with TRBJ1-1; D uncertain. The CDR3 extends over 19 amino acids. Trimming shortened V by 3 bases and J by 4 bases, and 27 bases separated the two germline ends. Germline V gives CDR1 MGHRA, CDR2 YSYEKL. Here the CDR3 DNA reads TGCGCCAGCAGCCATTCCAAACTCCGGACGGCAGTTAAGGGCACTGAAGCTTTCTTT. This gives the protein CASSHSKLRTAVKGTEAFF.

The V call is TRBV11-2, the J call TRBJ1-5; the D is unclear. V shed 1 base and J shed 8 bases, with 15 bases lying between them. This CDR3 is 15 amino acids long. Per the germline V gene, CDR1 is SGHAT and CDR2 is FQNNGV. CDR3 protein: CASSLGLMGLEPQHF. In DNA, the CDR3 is TGTGCCAGCAGCTTAGGACTTATGGGCTTGGAGCCCCAGCATTTT. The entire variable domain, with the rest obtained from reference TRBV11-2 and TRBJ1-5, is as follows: EAGVAQSPRYKIIEKRQSVAFWCNPISGHATLYWYQQILGQGPKLLIQFQNNGVVDDSQLPKDRFSAERLKGVDSTLKIQPAKLEDSAVYLCASSLGLMGLEPQHFGDGTRLSIL.

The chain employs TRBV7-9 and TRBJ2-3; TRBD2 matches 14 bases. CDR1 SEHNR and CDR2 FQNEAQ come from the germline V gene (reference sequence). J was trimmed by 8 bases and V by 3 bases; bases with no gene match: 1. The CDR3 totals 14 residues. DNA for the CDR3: TGTGCCAGCAGCTTGACTAGCGGGAGGGGTACGCAGTATTTT. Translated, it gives CASSLTSGRGTQYF. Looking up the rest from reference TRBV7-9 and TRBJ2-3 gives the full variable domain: DTGVSQNPRHKITKRGQNVTFRCDPISEHNRLYWYRQTLGQGPEFLTYFQNEAQLEKSRLLSDRFSAERPKGSFSTLEIQRTEQGDSAMYLCASSLTSGRGTQYFGPGTRLTVL.

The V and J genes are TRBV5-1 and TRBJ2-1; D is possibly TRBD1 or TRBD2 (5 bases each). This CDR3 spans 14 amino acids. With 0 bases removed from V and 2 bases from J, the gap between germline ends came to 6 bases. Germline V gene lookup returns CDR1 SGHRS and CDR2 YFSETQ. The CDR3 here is CASSLGGAYNEQFF. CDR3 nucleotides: TGCGCCAGCAGCTTGGGAGGGGCCTACAATGAGCAGTTCTTC. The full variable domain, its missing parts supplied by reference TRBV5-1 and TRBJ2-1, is KAGVTQTPRYLIKTRGQQVTLSCSPISGHRSVSWYQQTPGQGLQFLFEYFSETQRNKGNFPGRFSGRQFSNSRSEMNVSTLELGDSALYLCASSLGGAYNEQFFGPGTRLTVL.

The CDR3 loop reads CSVGGGYNYGYTF. The CDR3 region has the DNA TGCAGCGTTGGCGGAGGTTATAACTATGGCTACACCTTC. The rearrangement uses TRBV29-1 and TRBJ1-2, with unresolved D. The CDR3 extends over 13 amino acids. Germline loops: CDR1 SQVTM, CDR2 ANQGSEA. The germline V and J ends were trimmed by 4 bases and 1 base, with 10 bases remaining between them. Combining the CDR3 with reference TRBV29-1 and TRBJ1-2 gives the whole variable domain SAVISQKPSRDICQRGTSLTIQCQVDSQVTMMFWYRQQPGQSLTLIATANQGSEATYESGFVIDKFPISRPNLTFSTLTVSNMSPEDSSIYLCSVGGGYNYGYTFGSGTRLTVV.

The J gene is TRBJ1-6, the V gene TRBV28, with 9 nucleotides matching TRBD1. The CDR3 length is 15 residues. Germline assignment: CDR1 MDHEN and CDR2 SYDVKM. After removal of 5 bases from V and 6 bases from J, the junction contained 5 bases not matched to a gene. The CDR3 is CASSPQQGANSPLHF. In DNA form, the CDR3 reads TGTGCCAGCAGTCCACAACAGGGGGCTAATTCACCCCTCCACTTT. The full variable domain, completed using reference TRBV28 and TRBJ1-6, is DVKVTQSSRYLVKRTGEKVFLECVQDMDHENMFWYRQDPGLGLRLIYFSYDVKMKEKGDIPEGYSVSREKKERFSLILESASTNQTSMYLCASSPQQGANSPLHFGNGTRLTVT.

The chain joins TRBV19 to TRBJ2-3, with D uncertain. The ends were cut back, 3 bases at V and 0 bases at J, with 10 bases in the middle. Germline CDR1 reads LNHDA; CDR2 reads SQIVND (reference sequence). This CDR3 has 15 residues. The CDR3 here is CASSIGSRSTDTQYF. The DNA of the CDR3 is TGTGCCAGTAGTATTGGTTCAAGGAGCACAGATACGCAGTATTTT.

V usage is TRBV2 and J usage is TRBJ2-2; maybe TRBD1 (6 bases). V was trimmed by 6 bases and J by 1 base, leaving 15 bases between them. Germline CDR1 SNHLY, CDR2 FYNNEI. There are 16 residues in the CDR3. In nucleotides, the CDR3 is TGTGCCAGCAGGGGGGCAGACAGGTGGAACACCGGGGAGCTGTTTTTT. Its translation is CASRGADRWNTGELFF.

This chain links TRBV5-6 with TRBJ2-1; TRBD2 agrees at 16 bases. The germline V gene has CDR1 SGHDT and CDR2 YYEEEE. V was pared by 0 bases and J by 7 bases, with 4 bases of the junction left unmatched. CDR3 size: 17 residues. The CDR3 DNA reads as TGTGCCAGCAGCTTGGCCCCGGGACTAGCGGGAGGGAATGAGCAGTTCTTC. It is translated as CASSLAPGLAGGNEQFF.

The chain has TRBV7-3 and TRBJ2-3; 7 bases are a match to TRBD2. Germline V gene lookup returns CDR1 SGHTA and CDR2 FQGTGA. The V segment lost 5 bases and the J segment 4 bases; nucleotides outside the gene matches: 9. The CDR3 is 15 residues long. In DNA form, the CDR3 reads TGTGCCAGCAGCAAAGGGCGGGAGAGCGCAGATACGCAGTATTTT. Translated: CASSKGRESADTQYF.